This TCR beta chain was sequenced in a study of OX40 agonist ivuxolimab in advanced cancers. Study overall: The mean age was 60 years, ranging from roughly 23 to 79, with less than 90% of participants male. Notes on the study in general: The authors did not determine the antigen specificity of the expanded peripheral T cells.

Of note for this clone: The antigen is unknown.

J was trimmed by 6 bases and V by 4 bases; bases with no gene match: 11. The V gene's germline CDR1 is KGHSH and CDR2 LQKENI. The CDR3 contains 17 residues. Sequenced by immunoSEQ multiplex PCR; TCRdb stores in-frame clones only, minus some. The sample lists 55,000 to 70,000 clones, 83% occurring once. The chain carries TRBV18 and TRBJ1-6; 8 bases fit TRBD1. The sample consisted of CD4+ or CD8+ T cells sorted from blood, taken in a trial of the OX40 agonist ivuxolimab. The source of this sequence is an adult with an advanced solid tumor such as melanoma, head and neck, liver or kidney cancer. CDR3 bases: TGTGCCAGCTCACAATTGGGACAGGACACCCCTAATTCACCCCTCCACTTT. This encodes CASSQLGQDTPNSPLHF.